This T cell receptor (beta chain) was captured by sequencing in a study of blood T cell repertoires in COVID-19 (dated by TCRdb to the early 2020s). In terms of the full investigation: The collaborator samples originated in the United States, Italy and Spain and spanned the acute and convalescent phases of COVID-19. Where available, HLA class I and class II types were obtained from metadata supplied by the sample provider rather than from assay-based typing. The repertoires were made available in a free public database intended to serve as a resource for research on the immune response to SARS-CoV-2. The dataset comprised deeply sampled blood TCRbeta repertoires from subjects exposed to, actively infected with, or recovered from COVID-19. Nearly every sample came with metadata listing a de-identified subject ID, COVID-19 status, age in years and sex. Samples were obtained from the ongoing ImmuneRACE study (first 160 participants) and from about 1,300 subjects provided by 6 global collaborators. The material from the prospective study consisted of cDNA or gDNA derived from T cells, B-cell-depleted T cells, or PBMCs. Broad study findings and their caveats: The amount of clinical and demographic metadata varied by source and participant and was provided uncurated.

As encoded in the germline V gene, CDR1 is MDHEN while CDR2 is SYDVKM. From its cysteine to its phenylalanine, the CDR3 spans 13 amino acids. CDR3 DNA only is kept here, 39 bases in frame from base 1. The V end loses 6 bases and the J end loses 3 bases, and a stretch of 11 bases separates them. Whole blood was collected in K2EDTA tubes by collaborating institutions according to the institutions' own protocols. For TCRbeta analysis, collaborators shipped samples as frozen whole blood, isolated PBMCs, or DNA extracted from either of those sample types. The immunoSEQ Assay, a bias-controlled multiplex PCR, was used to amplify TCRbeta CDR3 regions from genomic DNA. The authors processed their data as follows. The number of nucleated cells in each sample was estimated from the amplification of reference gene primers within the assay. Sequence reads were collapsed and filtered to measure the absolute abundance of every unique TCRbeta CDR3 rearrangement. Productive Simpson clonality was computed per sample as the square root of Simpson's diversity index over productive rearrangements. As stored in TCRdb, this immuneACCESS dataset retains in-frame rearrangements with V and J assigned. A fraction of the clones does not appear; measured against another copy, unresolved V genes explain less than half of the discrepancy, and the remainder lacks a known reason. That table furnishes V, J and clone size, whereas the DNA furnished D and trimming. This sample holds about 140,000 clones; over 60% were observed only once. In total, the top ten clones hold approximately 9.4% of the sample.

A note on this clone: What antigen it recognizes has not been identified. No per-base quality is available; no much larger clone lies one base away.

The chain is encoded by TRBV28 joined to TRBJ1-2; the D gene lacks a confident call. The origin of this receptor is a woman aged 45-60 years with active or convalescent COVID-19. The sample taken for sequencing was peripheral blood. The DNA reads as follows: TGTGCCAGCAGGGGCGCGGACTACTATGGCTACACCTTC. This encodes CASRGADYYGYTF.